The 5 T cell receptor beta chains below were found in one sample sequenced in a study of blood T cell repertoires in COVID-19. The repertoire was sequenced with immunoSEQ multiplex PCR; TCRdb's copy has only in-frame clones and lacks some. The sample lists 300,000 or so clones; approximately 93% were seen once. Sample: peripheral blood. These receptors all come from a woman between 25 and 40 years old with COVID-19, enrolled during active disease.

V usage is TRBV19 and J usage is TRBJ2-3; 9 bases fit TRBD1. This CDR3 has 13 amino acids. Germline assignment: CDR1 LNHDA and CDR2 SQIVND (reference sequence). The junction had 8 bases not matched to a gene; V was cut back by 10 bases and J by 6 bases. CDR3 sequence reads: CATSNRGLDTQYF. Here the CDR3 DNA reads TGTGCCACTTCCAACAGGGGGCTGGATACGCAGTATTTT. Using reference TRBV19 and TRBJ2-3 for the parts outside the CDR3, the full variable domain is DGGITQSPKYLFRKEGQNVTLSCEQNLNHDAMYWYRQDPGQGLRLIYYSQIVNDFQKGDIAEGYSVSREKKESFPLTVTSAQKNPTAFYLCATSNRGLDTQYFGPGTRLTVL.

The V and J genes are TRBV5-4 and TRBJ2-4; D is unresolved. Between the trimmed V and J ends, which lost 0 bases and 4 bases, there was a span of 5 bases. The CDR3 runs to 13 residues. Germline CDR1 is SGHNT and CDR2 is YYREEE (reference sequence). The CDR3 nucleotides read TGTGCCAGCAGCTTGGGACTTAAAAACATTCAGTACTTC. Its protein is CASSLGLKNIQYF.

This clone was recorded once. Other DNA variants within this sample encode the same CDR3. DNA of the CDR3: TGTGCCAGCAGCGGAGGACAGGGAAGGACCGGGGAGCTGTTTTTT. Translated: CASSGGQGRTGELFF. The chain combines TRBV2 with TRBJ2-2; TRBD1 matches at 8 bases. CDR1 is SNHLY and CDR2 is FYNNEI in the germline V gene. Germline trimming cut 6 bases from V and 5 bases from J; bases unmatched to any gene: 8. The CDR3 spans 15 residues. The full variable domain, rest sourced from reference TRBV2 and TRBJ2-2, is EPEVTQTPSHQVTQMGQEVILRCVPISNHLYFYWYRQILGQKVEFLVSFYNNEISEKSEIFDDQFSVERPDGSNFTLKIRSTKLEDSAMYFCASSGGQGRTGELFFGEGSRLTVL.

This sequence joins TRBV6-4 and TRBJ2-1; D may be TRBD2 (5 bases). Germline loops: CDR1 MRHNA, CDR2 SNTAGT. The CDR3 runs 15 residues. The V gene lost 4 bases and the J gene lost 0 bases, with 10 bases spanning the gap. In nucleotides, the CDR3 is TGTGCCAGCAGTGTGGACGAGGGCTCCTACAATGAGCAGTTCTTC. It encodes CASSVDEGSYNEQFF.

The chain carries TRBV2 and TRBJ2-7, with unresolved D. The CDR3 extends over 14 amino acids. Trimming left V 4 bases short and J 6 bases short, with 16 bases between. Germline assignment: CDR1 SNHLY and CDR2 FYNNEI. The CDR3 DNA reads as TGTGCCAGCAGTGCTTGGAGTCAGTCGGGCGAGCAGTACTTC. This translates into CASSAWSQSGEQYF.